This paragraph covers one TCR beta chain sequence. The CDR3 runs to 15 residues. V lost 5 bases and J 7 bases, leaving 18 bases between the germline ends. Germline CDR1 reads MDHEN; CDR2 reads SYDVKM. The record originates from a study of OX40 agonist ivuxolimab in advanced cancers. Looking at the study overall: Partial responses were observed in three patients, of whom one had hepatocellular carcinoma and two had cutaneous melanoma.

TCRdb's table, derived via immunoSEQ multiplex PCR, lists solely in-frame clones and lacks some. Of roughly 61,000 clones in the sample, roughly 90% were seen once. Blood was sampled at baseline, cycle 4 day 1, and cycle 7 day 1. The input for sequencing was CD4+ or CD8+ T cells sorted from blood, taken in a trial of the OX40 agonist ivuxolimab. The rearrangement links TRBV28 to TRBJ1-5; no clear D. This sequence originates from an adult with an advanced solid tumor such as melanoma, head and neck, liver or kidney cancer. In DNA, the CDR3 is TGTGCCAGCAGTGTTTTCATAATGGGAGTACAGCCCCAGCATTTT. Its translation: CASSVFIMGVQPQHF.